This TCR beta chain originates from a study of T cell responses to AZD1222 COVID-19 vaccine (dated by TCRdb to about 2021). At the level of the whole study: TCR sequencing covered fewer than 250 trial participants: roughly 200 given two doses of AZD1222 and around 26 given two doses of MenACWY control vaccine. Trial participants were enrolled into age subgroups of 18-55, 56-69 and 70-plus years, which contained approximately 150, 28 and 58 TCR-sequenced participants, respectively. Broader findings and caveats from the paper: In the small 56-69-year group, the increase in depth fell short of significance, most likely because of low power. Because no samples from the day 14 peak response were available, repertoires could be characterized only after the peak T cell response. Nearly half of unique spike-specific TCRs reportedly recognized epitopes outside regions mutated in the B.1.351 and B.1.1.7 variants. Participants were mostly white British, with more females than males. The authors suggested clonal diversity may have been underestimated. Spike-specific TCR breadth and depth rose significantly after two AZD1222 doses compared with day 0 and with MenACWY recipients. Vaccine-associated CD4 TCRs spanned the whole spike protein, with dominant responses in regions 160-218 and 743-854. Conclusions about previously exposed vaccinees are limited because only six or seven AZD1222 recipients were SARS-CoV-2 seropositive at baseline.

The CDR3 runs 15 residues from the cysteine to the phenylalanine. The DNA shown is the 45-base CDR3, in frame from base 1. Looking up the germline V gene yields CDR1 MDHEN and CDR2 SYDVKM. A distance of 14 bases separates the germline ends of V and J, which lose 6 bases and 3 bases respectively. On this clone itself: This clone's antigen is unknown. No base quality information exists; no much larger clone differs at one position.

The CDR3 regions of human TCRbeta chains were analyzed by immunosequencing. Per the authors' processing: TCRs in the repertoires were matched against a reference library of SARS-CoV-2-specific TCRs that had been generated with the MIRA antigen-specificity platform. Breadth was defined as the fraction of unique TCRs that were SARS-CoV-2-associated, and depth was defined as the fraction of total T cells that were SARS-CoV-2-associated. Using the MIRA data, each spike-specific TCR was assigned both to the spike region to which the TCR was reactive and to a CD4 or CD8 class. Log10-transformed breadth and depth values were compared by one-way ANOVA with Sidak's multiple comparisons tests. Drawn from immuneACCESS, this table holds only the in-frame rearrangements with V and J called that TCRdb kept. Clones are partly lost; checked studies trace under half to an unresolved V gene and leave the rest unexplained. From that table come the V and J calls and clone size; the DNA was used to work out D and trimming. This sample holds 130,000 to 150,000 clones; 85% to 95% were observed only once. Jointly, the top ten make up about 3% of the sample.

In light of the paper, this sample's time point label describes: baseline before first vaccination. The sample's treatment or condition, from its label and the paper: meningococcal conjugate vaccine given as trial control. The vaccinee samples were drawn from two UK trials, COV001 and COV002, one of which was a single-blind randomized controlled phase 2/3 trial testing AZD1222 (ChAdOx1 nCoV-19) in healthy adults. For TCRbeta chain sequencing, PBMC samples from trial participants were taken at day 0 and at day 28 after the second dose. The source is an adult in good health. The specimen comprised peripheral blood, sampled on day 0 of MenACWY control vaccination. Here the chain combines TRBV28 and TRBJ2-2; the D region is possibly TRBD1 or TRBD2, each matching across 5 bases. The nucleotide sequence is TGTGCCAGCAGGAGGTCGGGGCCCGACACCGGGGAGCTGTTTTTT. This encodes CASRRSGPDTGELFF.